The 28 T cell receptor beta chains presented below share a single source sample, sequenced in a study of T cells in tumors and immune-related adverse events. Only in-frame clones appear in the TCRdb table, and some are missing; sequencing was by immunoSEQ multiplex PCR. The sample gives about 11,000 clones, just under 95% of which show up once; about 1.5% is in the top ten. Sequenced here: lymph node tissue, sampled from a patient treated with anti-PD-1 therapy. All receptors come from a female donor with metastatic renal cell carcinoma.

The rearrangement links TRBV4-3 to TRBJ1-2, with a weak D call TRBD1 (6 bases). Trimming shortened V by 1 base and J by 0 bases, and 12 bases separated the two germline ends. The germline CDR1 and CDR2 sequences are LGHNA and YSLEER. The CDR3 is 16 residues long. CDR3 in DNA: TGCGCCAGCAGCCAAGTGATAACAGGGACTAACTATGGCTACACCTTC. It yields the protein CASSQVITGTNYGYTF.

The chain uses TRBV5-1 and TRBJ2-3; no reliable D call. There are 15 residues in the CDR3. V shed 0 bases and J shed 0 bases, with 8 bases lying between them. Germline V CDR1 and CDR2: SGHRS, YFSETQ. This CDR3 is CASSLEGRSTDTQYF. As DNA, the CDR3 is TGCGCCAGCAGCTTGGAAGGTAGAAGCACAGATACGCAGTATTTT.

The chain joins TRBV5-1 to TRBJ2-1; D tentatively fits TRBD1 or TRBD2 (5 bases each). CDR3 length: 16 amino acids. V was trimmed by 0 bases and J by 0 bases, leaving 10 bases between them. Germline values: CDR1 SGHRS, CDR2 YFSETQ. In nucleotides, the CDR3 is TGCGCCAGCAGCTTGGGGGACGGGGCCTCCTACAATGAGCAGTTCTTC. It codes for CASSLGDGASYNEQFF.

Here the CDR3 reads CATSRESSGQGYNEQFF. CDR3 nucleotide sequence: TGTGCCACCAGCAGAGAGTCATCGGGGCAGGGGTACAATGAGCAGTTCTTC. J is TRBJ2-1 and V is TRBV15; TRBD1 is a possible D gene (6 bases). CDR3 length: 17 residues. Germline loops: CDR1 LNHNV, CDR2 YYDKDF (reference sequence). V was shortened by 0 bases and J by 4 bases, with 16 bases between the two germline ends. The entire variable domain, with the rest obtained from reference TRBV15 and TRBJ2-1, is as follows: DAMVIQNPRYQVTQFGKPVTLSCSQTLNHNVMYWYQQKSSQAPKLLFHYYDKDFNNEADTPDNFQSRRPNTSFCFLDIRSPGLGDTAMYLCATSRESSGQGYNEQFFGPGTRLTVL.

In DNA form, the CDR3 reads TGTGCCAGCAGTTACCGGCGGGGAGCCTACAATGAGCAGTTCTTC. It codes for CASSYRRGAYNEQFF. The chain carries TRBV6-5 and TRBJ2-1; weak D call: TRBD2 (6 bases). Between the trimmed V and J ends, which lost 2 bases and 2 bases, there was a span of 10 bases. Germline CDR1 is MNHEY and CDR2 is SVGAGI. The CDR3 contains 15 residues.

The genes are TRBV6-6 and TRBJ2-7; D unresolved. The germline V and J ends were trimmed by 2 bases and 2 bases, with 10 bases remaining between them. CDR1 is MNHNY, CDR2 SVGAGI, per germline (reference sequence). This CDR3 is built from 14 residues. DNA for the CDR3: TGTGCCAGCAGTTACGTCGGCAGGACCTACGAGCAGTACTTC. It specifies CASSYVGRTYEQYF.

Worth noting for this clone: One end of the junction varies from germline; a read error may be responsible. This chain uses TRBV18 with TRBJ2-1; 8 nucleotides line up with TRBD2. The CDR3 contains 13 residues. Germline loops: CDR1 KGHSH, CDR2 LQKENI. The CDR3 DNA reads as TGTGCCAGCTCAAGAATAACGGGGGGGCCCGAGGTCTTC. Its protein product is CASSRITGGPEVF.

This clone was seen only once. This chain uses TRBV7-2 with TRBJ2-7; possibly TRBD1 for D (5 bases). CDR1 is SGHTA and CDR2 is FQGNSA in the germline V gene. This CDR3 spans 14 amino acids. The V end was cut by 4 bases, the J end by 2 bases, with 12 bases between. CDR3 DNA: TGTGCCAGCAGCTCTGGGGCCATTCCCTACGAGCAGTACTTC. Protein sequence: CASSSGAIPYEQYF.

V is TRBV4-1 and J is TRBJ1-3; unclear D gene. V was clipped by 0 bases and J by 0 bases, with 9 bases between them. The CDR3 is 16 amino acids. CDR1 is MGHRA, CDR2 YSYEKL, per germline. CDR3 loop: CASSQDEVHSGNTIYF. The CDR3 DNA follows: TGCGCCAGCAGCCAAGATGAGGTCCACTCTGGAAACACCATATATTTT.

This chain links TRBV7-2 with TRBJ1-1; weak D call: TRBD1 (6 bases). CDR1 and CDR2 (germline): SGHTA, FQGNSA. V was shortened by 2 bases and J by 5 bases, with 9 bases between the two germline ends. The CDR3 has 13 amino acids. The CDR3 DNA reads TGTGCCAGCAGCTTAATGGGACATACTGAAGCTTTCTTT. Its protein product is CASSLMGHTEAFF.

V and J are TRBV7-9 and TRBJ1-1; D uncertain. This CDR3 is 12 amino acids long. V dropped 7 bases and J dropped 5 bases, with 11 bases sitting between them. CDR1 is SEHNR and CDR2 is FQNEAQ in the germline V gene (reference sequence). CDR3 region: CASNRVGTEAFF. Here the CDR3 DNA reads TGTGCCAGCAATAGGGTGGGGACTGAAGCTTTCTTT.

The chain employs TRBV10-2 and TRBJ1-3; no clear D. Trimming pared 4 bases from V and 7 bases from J, leaving 14 bases between. The CDR3 spans 14 residues. CDR1 and CDR2 (germline): WSHSY, SAAADI. This CDR3 reads CASSGGATGNTIYF. In nucleotides, the CDR3 is TGCGCCAGCAGTGGCGGTGCTACCGGGAACACCATATATTTT.

In its sample, this clone was seen once. The rearrangement uses TRBV18 and TRBJ1-1; TRBD1 matches at 7 bases. The CDR3 sequence is 15 residues long. The trim removed 3 bases at V and 7 bases at J, leaving 11 bases unmatched. Germline V gene data show CDR1 as KGHSH and CDR2 as LQKENI. The CDR3 DNA follows: TGTGCCAGCTCACCTGACAGGGATAAGTTAGGTGAAGCTTTCTTT. Encoded protein: CASSPDRDKLGEAFF.

This sequence joins TRBV2 and TRBJ2-7, with D unclear. V lost 6 bases and J lost 1, with 13 bases in between. Germline assignment: CDR1 SNHLY and CDR2 FYNNEI. This CDR3 region has 14 residues. The CDR3, as DNA: TGTGCCAGCAGAGGCCAAGGGCCTTCCTACGAGCAGTACTTC. Protein product: CASRGQGPSYEQYF.

The rearrangement links TRBV7-6 to TRBJ2-1; D gene ambiguous. Germline V gene sequence: CDR1 SGHVS, CDR2 FNYEAQ. The CDR3 runs to 12 residues. The V and J ends lost 5 bases and 8 bases respectively, with 10 bases between them. The CDR3 DNA follows: TGTGCCAGCAGCCCGGGCGGAGATGAGCAGTTCTTC. This encodes CASSPGGDEQFF.

The rearrangement joins TRBV10-2 to TRBJ1-1; 8 bases agree with TRBD1. CDR1 WSHSY and CDR2 SAAADI come from the germline V gene. The CDR3 is made up of 15 amino acids. The junction had 7 bases not matched to a gene; V was cut back by 2 bases and J by 5 bases. The CDR3 nucleotides read TGCGCCAGCAGTGAGCCCGGGACAGGAGGGACTGAAGCTTTCTTT. It encodes CASSEPGTGGTEAFF.

This clone was seen a few times. The genes are TRBV12-5 and TRBJ2-5; 7 bases are shared with TRBD1. CDR1 is LGHNT and CDR2 is FRNRAP in the germline V gene. With 0 bases clipped from V and 3 bases from J, the junction kept 4 bases outside the gene matches. The CDR3 has 15 residues. CDR3 in DNA: TGTGCTAGTGGTTTGGTTGGGACAGACAAAGAGACCCAGTACTTC. It encodes CASGLVGTDKETQYF.

The V gene is TRBV4-2, the J gene TRBJ2-6, with 7 bases matching TRBD1. The CDR3 spans 17 residues. Germline CDR1 is LGHNA and CDR2 is YNFKEQ. Trimming cost V 4 bases and J 0 bases; bases outside gene matches: 6. CDR3 nucleotide sequence: TGTGCCAGCAGCCCACCGGGACAGACCTCTGGGGCCAACGTCCTGACTTTC. This encodes CASSPPGQTSGANVLTF.

The rearrangement joins TRBV15 to TRBJ2-3; 12 positions match TRBD2. The CDR3 has 18 amino acids. CDR1 and CDR2 from the germline V gene are LNHNV and YYDKDF (reference sequence). Losses at the gene ends were 2 bases for V and 0 bases for J; bases not matched to a gene: 6. The CDR3 here is CATSRLAGGRLSTDTQYF. CDR3 in DNA: TGTGCCACCAGCAGACTAGCGGGAGGGCGTCTTAGCACAGATACGCAGTATTTT.

The chain combines TRBV11-2 with TRBJ1-1; D is ambiguous. Germline V gene lookup returns CDR1 SGHAT and CDR2 FQNNGV. The V gene lost 1 base and the J gene lost 1 base, with 7 bases spanning the gap. The CDR3 covers 14 residues. The CDR3 DNA sequence: TGTGCCAGCAGCTTAGGGCCTTCGAACACTGAAGCTTTCTTT. It encodes CASSLGPSNTEAFF.

This chain links TRBV14 with TRBJ2-1; unclear D gene. CDR1 SGHDN and CDR2 FVKESK come from the germline V gene. Trimming took off 0 bases at V and 3 bases at J, with 12 bases between the two ends. The CDR3 extends over 16 amino acids. DNA of the CDR3: TGTGCCAGCAGCCAAGAACGGATTTTCTACTACAATGAGCAGTTCTTC. Translated: CASSQERIFYYNEQFF. Full variable domain (missing parts from reference TRBV14 and TRBJ2-1): EAGVTQFPSHSVIEKGQTVTLRCDPISGHDNLYWYRRVMGKEIKFLLHFVKESKQDESGMPNNRFLAERTGGTYSTLKVQPAELEDSGVYFCASSQERIFYYNEQFFGPGTRLTVL.

The rearrangement joins TRBV7-9 to TRBJ2-7, with TRBD2 matching over 13 bases. J lost 6 bases, V lost 4 bases, and 9 bases had no gene match. CDR1 and CDR2 from the germline V gene are SEHNR and FQNEAQ (reference sequence). There are 16 residues in the CDR3. Written as DNA, the CDR3 is TGTGCCAGCAGCTCAAGAACGGGGACTAGCGGGGCCGAGCAGTACTTC. It codes for CASSSRTGTSGAEQYF.

The chain couples TRBV15 to TRBJ2-5, with TRBD2 matching over 10 bases. Trimming cost V 1 base and J 5 bases; bases outside gene matches: 13. This CDR3 is built from 18 residues. CDR1 and CDR2 from the germline V gene are LNHNV and YYDKDF (reference sequence). Here the CDR3 DNA reads TGTGCCACCAGCAGAGTAGGTTCTAGCGGGGGCCGACGCGAGACCCAGTACTTC. It codes for CATSRVGSSGGRRETQYF.

This chain connects TRBV9 to TRBJ1-6; D remains unclear. Germline CDR1 is SGDLS and CDR2 is YYNGEE. The V end lost 0 bases, the J end lost 5 bases, and 9 bases lay between the germline ends. The CDR3 spans 15 residues. The CDR3 region is CASSVARPHNSPLHF. DNA of the CDR3: TGTGCCAGCAGCGTAGCAAGGCCCCATAATTCACCCCTCCACTTT.

The V gene is TRBV19, the J gene TRBJ2-7; 13 nucleotides match TRBD2. This CDR3 has 19 amino acids. V dropped 4 bases and J dropped 6; count of bases not matched to a gene: 18. The germline V gene has CDR1 LNHDA and CDR2 SQIVND (reference sequence). The CDR3 loop is CASSKGPPGTSGTAGEQYF. In nucleotides, the CDR3 is TGTGCCAGTAGTAAGGGTCCCCCAGGGACTAGCGGGACAGCCGGCGAGCAGTACTTC.

J is TRBJ1-1 and V is TRBV5-1; D may be TRBD1 (5 bases). Trimming shortened V by 4 bases and J by 4 bases, and 14 bases separated the two germline ends. CDR1 is SGHRS and CDR2 is YFSETQ in the germline V gene. The CDR3 covers 14 residues. The CDR3 nucleotides read TGCGCCAGCAGCCCGGACACCGGACCCACTGAAGCTTTCTTT. Translation gives CASSPDTGPTEAFF.

The chain combines TRBV30 with TRBJ2-2, with D perhaps assigned TRBD1 or TRBD2 (5 bases each). This CDR3 region has 14 residues. Between the trimmed V and J ends, which lost 4 bases and 0 bases, there was a span of 9 bases. Germline-derived CDR1 and CDR2 are GTSNPN and SVGIG (reference sequence). CDR3 region: CAWIRDPNTGELFF. For the CDR3, the DNA is TGTGCCTGGATCAGGGACCCGAACACCGGGGAGCTGTTTTTT.

This chain connects TRBV4-3 to TRBJ2-6, with 7 bases identical to TRBD1. CDR3 length equals 18 residues. Germline CDR1 LGHNA, CDR2 YSLEER. The V segment lost 5 bases and the J segment 1 base; nucleotides outside the gene matches: 11. This CDR3 reads CASSTIWDSSSGANVLTF. The CDR3 DNA reads TGCGCCAGCAGCACCATCTGGGACAGTTCATCTGGGGCCAACGTCCTGACTTTC.